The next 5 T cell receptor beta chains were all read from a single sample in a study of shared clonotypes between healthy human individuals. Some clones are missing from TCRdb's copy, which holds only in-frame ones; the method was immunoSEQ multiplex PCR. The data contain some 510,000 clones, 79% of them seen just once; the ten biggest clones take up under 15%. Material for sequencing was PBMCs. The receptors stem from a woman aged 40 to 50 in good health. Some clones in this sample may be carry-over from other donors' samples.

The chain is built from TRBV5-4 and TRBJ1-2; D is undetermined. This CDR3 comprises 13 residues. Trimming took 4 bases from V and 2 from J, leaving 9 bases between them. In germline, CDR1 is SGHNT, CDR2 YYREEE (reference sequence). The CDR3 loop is CASSGGKNYGYTF. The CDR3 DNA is TGTGCCAGCAGCGGCGGAAAGAACTATGGCTACACCTTC.

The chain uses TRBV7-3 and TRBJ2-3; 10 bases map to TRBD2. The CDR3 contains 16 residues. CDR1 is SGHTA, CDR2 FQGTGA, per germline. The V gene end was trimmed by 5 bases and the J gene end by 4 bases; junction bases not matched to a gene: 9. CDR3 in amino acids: CASSPGLARSSDTQYF. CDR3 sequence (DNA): TGTGCCAGCAGCCCGGGACTAGCGAGGAGTTCAGATACGCAGTATTTT.

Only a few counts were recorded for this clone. The CDR3 DNA follows: TGTGCCAGCAGATCCCTACAGGGTGCGAGGGCTGAAGCTTTCTTT. Protein sequence: CASRSLQGARAEAFF. The chain recombines TRBV28 with TRBJ1-1, with TRBD1 as a possible D gene (6 bases). V was pared by 6 bases and J by 6 bases, with 20 bases between. CDR1 and CDR2 from the germline V gene are MDHEN and SYDVKM. This CDR3 is 15 amino acids long.

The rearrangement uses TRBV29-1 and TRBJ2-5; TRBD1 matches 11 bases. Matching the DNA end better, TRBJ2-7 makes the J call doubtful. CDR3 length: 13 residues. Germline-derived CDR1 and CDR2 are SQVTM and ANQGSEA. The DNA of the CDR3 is TGCAGCGTTGTGAGGACAGGGGGCGACGAGCAGTACTTC. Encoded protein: CSVVRTGGDEQYF.

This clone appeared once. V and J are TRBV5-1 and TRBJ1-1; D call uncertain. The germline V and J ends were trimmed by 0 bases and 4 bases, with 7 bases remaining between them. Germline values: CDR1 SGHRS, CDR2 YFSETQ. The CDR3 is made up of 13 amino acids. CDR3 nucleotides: TGCGCCAGCAGCTTGGAGGTCAGCACTGAAGCTTTCTTT. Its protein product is CASSLEVSTEAFF. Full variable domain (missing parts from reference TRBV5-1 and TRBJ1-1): KAGVTQTPRYLIKTRGQQVTLSCSPISGHRSVSWYQQTPGQGLQFLFEYFSETQRNKGNFPGRFSGRQFSNSRSEMNVSTLELGDSALYLCASSLEVSTEAFFGQGTRLTVV.